The sequence of this TCR beta chain was determined in a study of OX40 agonist ivuxolimab in advanced cancers. Study in general: Patient treatment consisted of intravenous ivuxolimab administration every 2 weeks at 0.01 to 10 mg/kg.

Clones were sequenced by immunoSEQ multiplex PCR, and TCRdb holds only the in-frame ones, with some missing. The data contain tens of thousands of clones, about nine tenths of them singletons. Notes on the study in general: Clonal expansion was among the lowest in partial responders at 0.1-3.0 mg/kg, especially CD8+. The average count of expanded clones was higher among CD8+ T cells than among CD4+.

On this clone: The antigen is undetermined.

The source was CD4+ or CD8+ T cells sorted from blood, collected in a trial of the OX40 agonist ivuxolimab. The sequence derives from an adult with an advanced solid tumor such as melanoma, head and neck, liver or kidney cancer.

The CDR3 nucleotides read TGTGCCAGCAGCGTGGGCGGGGAGTACGGGGAGCTGTTTTTT. Translation gives CASSVGGEYGELFF. The genes are TRBV9 and TRBJ2-2, with TRBD2 as a possible D gene (6 bases). The CDR3 is 14 residues long. V lost 2 bases and J lost 7, with 12 bases in between. Germline V gene lookup returns CDR1 SGDLS and CDR2 YYNGEE.